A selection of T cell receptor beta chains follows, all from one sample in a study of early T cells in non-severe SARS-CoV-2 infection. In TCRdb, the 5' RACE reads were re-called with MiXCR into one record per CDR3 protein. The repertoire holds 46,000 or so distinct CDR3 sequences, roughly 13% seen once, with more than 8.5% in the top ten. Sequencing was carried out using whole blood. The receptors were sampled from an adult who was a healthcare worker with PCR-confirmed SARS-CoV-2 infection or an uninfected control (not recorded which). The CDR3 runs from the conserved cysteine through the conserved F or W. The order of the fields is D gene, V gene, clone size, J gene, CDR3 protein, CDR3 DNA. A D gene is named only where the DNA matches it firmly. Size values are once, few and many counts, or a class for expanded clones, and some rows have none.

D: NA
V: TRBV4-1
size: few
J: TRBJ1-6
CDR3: CASGSPGAGTYNSPLHF
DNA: TGCGCCAGCGGATCGCCAGGGGCCGGGACCTATAATTCACCCCTCCACTTT

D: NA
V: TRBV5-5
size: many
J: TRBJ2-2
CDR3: CASSSPTGASGELFF
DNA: TGTGCCAGCAGCTCCCCCACGGGAGCGTCGGGGGAGCTGTTTTTT

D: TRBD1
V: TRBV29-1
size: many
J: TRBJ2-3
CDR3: CSVVGFRQGGTDTQYF
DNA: TGCAGCGTTGTCGGATTCCGACAGGGTGGCACAGATACGCAGTATTTT

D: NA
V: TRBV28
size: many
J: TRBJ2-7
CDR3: CASSLLSGEQYF
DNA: TGTGCCAGCAGTCTCCTCTCGGGGGAGCAGTACTTC

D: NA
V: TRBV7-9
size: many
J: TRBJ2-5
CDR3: CASSLAGEVKETQYF
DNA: TGTGCCAGCAGCTTAGCCGGGGAGGTAAAAGAGACCCAGTACTTC

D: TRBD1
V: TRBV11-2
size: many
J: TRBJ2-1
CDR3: CASSLRTGRARNEQFF
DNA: TGTGCCAGCAGCTTACGGACAGGGCGGGCTAGGAATGAGCAGTTCTTC

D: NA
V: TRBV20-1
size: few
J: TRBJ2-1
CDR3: CSARESGRVSYNEQFF
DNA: TGCAGTGCTAGAGAATCCGGCAGGGTGTCTTACAATGAGCAGTTCTTC

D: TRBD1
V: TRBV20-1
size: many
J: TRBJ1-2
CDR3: CSARDKDREGYTF
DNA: TGCAGTGCTAGGGATAAAGACAGGGAAGGCTACACCTTC

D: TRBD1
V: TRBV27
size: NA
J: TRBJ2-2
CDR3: CASSDWDRGNTGELFF
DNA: TGTGCCAGCAGTGACTGGGACAGGGGAAACACCGGGGAGCTGTTTTTT

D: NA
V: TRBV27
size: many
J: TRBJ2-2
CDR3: CASSFYSASNTGELFF
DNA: TGTGCCAGCAGTTTTTATTCCGCGTCGAACACCGGGGAGCTGTTTTTT

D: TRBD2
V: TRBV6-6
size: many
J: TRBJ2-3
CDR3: CASSYPWGSGGDSSDTQYF
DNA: TGTGCCAGCAGTTACCCCTGGGGTAGCGGGGGGGATTCATCAGATACGCAGTATTTT

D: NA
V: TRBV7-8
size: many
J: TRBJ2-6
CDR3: CASSLVRRTVKLSGANVLTF
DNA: TGTGCCAGCAGCTTAGTTAGACGGACAGTAAAACTCTCTGGGGCCAACGTCCTGACTTTC

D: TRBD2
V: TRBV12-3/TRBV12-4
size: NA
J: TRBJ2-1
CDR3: CASSFGTSGSNEQFF
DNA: TGTGCCAGCAGTTTCGGGACTAGCGGGAGTAATGAGCAGTTCTTC

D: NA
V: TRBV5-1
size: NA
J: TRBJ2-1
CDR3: CASSLGGFSYNEQFF
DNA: TGCGCCAGCAGCTTGGGCGGGTTTTCCTACAATGAGCAGTTCTTC

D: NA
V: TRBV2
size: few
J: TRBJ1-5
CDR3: CASSDKWGAYSNQPQHF
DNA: TGTGCCAGCAGTGATAAATGGGGGGCCTATAGCAATCAGCCCCAGCATTTT

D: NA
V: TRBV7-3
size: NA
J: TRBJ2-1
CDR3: CASSHSGSSYNEQFF
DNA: TGTGCCAGCAGTCATAGCGGATCGTCCTACAATGAGCAGTTCTTC

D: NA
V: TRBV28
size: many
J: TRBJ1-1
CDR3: CASSSEKEMNTEAFF
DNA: TGTGCCAGCAGTTCGGAAAAAGAGATGAACACTGAAGCTTTCTTT

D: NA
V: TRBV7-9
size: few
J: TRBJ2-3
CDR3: CASSAASRTTDTQYF
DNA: TGTGCCAGCAGCGCCGCCAGCAGGACCACAGATACGCAGTATTTT

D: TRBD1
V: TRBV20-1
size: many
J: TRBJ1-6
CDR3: CSARGTGVRDFSPLHF
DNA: TGCAGTGCTAGAGGGACAGGGGTACGGGATTTTTCACCCCTCCACTTT

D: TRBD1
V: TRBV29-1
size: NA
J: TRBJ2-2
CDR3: CSAVTGRNTGELFF
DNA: TGCAGCGCCGTGACAGGGCGGAACACCGGGGAGCTGTTTTTT

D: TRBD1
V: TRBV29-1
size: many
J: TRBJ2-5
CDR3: CSVETGLIQETQYF
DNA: TGCAGCGTTGAGACAGGGCTAATCCAAGAGACCCAGTACTTC

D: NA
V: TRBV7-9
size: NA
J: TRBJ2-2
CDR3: CASSLPPGLAGLRTPGSCFF
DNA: NA

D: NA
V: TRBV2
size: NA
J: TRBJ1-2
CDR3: CASSKGLNYGYTF
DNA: TGTGCCAGCAGTAAAGGACTGAACTATGGCTACACCTTC

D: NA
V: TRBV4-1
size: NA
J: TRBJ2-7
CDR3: CASSQALGTYSYEQYF
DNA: TGCGCCAGCAGCCAAGCGTTGGGGACTTACTCCTACGAGCAGTACTTC

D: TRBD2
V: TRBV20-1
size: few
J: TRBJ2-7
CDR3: CSARVAGGSYEQYF
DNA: TGCAGTGCTAGAGTAGCGGGAGGGAGCTACGAGCAGTACTTC

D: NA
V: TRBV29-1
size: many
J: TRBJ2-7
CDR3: CSVGTNYEQYF
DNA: TGCAGCGTTGGGACCAACTACGAGCAGTACTTC

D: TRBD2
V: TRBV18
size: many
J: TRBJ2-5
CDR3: CASSLLGLAEETQYF
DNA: TGTGCCAGCTCACTATTGGGACTAGCTGAAGAGACCCAGTACTTC

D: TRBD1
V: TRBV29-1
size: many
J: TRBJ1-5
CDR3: CSVVTGANQPQHF
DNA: TGCAGCGTTGTTACAGGGGCCAATCAGCCCCAGCATTTT

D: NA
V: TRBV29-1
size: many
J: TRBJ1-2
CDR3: CSATGGRNYGYTF
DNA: TGCAGCGCCACCGGGGGCCGGAACTATGGCTACACCTTC

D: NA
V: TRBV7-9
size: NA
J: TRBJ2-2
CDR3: CASSLIVAGELFF
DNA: TGTGCCAGCAGCTTAATAGTCGCCGGGGAGCTGTTTTTT

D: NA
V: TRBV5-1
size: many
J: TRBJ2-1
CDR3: CASSLLPASSYNEQFF
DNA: TGCGCCAGCAGCCTCCTCCCGGCAAGCTCCTACAATGAGCAGTTCTTC

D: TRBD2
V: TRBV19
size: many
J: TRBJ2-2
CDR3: CASSYGGDTGELFF
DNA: TGTGCCAGTAGTTATGGGGGGGACACCGGGGAGCTGTTTTTT

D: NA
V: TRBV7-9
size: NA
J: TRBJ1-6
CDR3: CASSNRAGRSPLHF
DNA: TGTGCCAGCAGTAATAGGGCGGGTCGGTCACCCCTCCACTTT

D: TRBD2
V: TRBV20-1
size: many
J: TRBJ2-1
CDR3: CSAGLLYNEQFF
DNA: TGCAGTGCGGGACTACTCTACAATGAGCAGTTCTTC

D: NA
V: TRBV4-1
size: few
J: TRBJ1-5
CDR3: CASSLQPYSNQPQHF
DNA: TGCGCCAGCAGCTTGCAGCCTTATAGCAATCAGCCCCAGCATTTT

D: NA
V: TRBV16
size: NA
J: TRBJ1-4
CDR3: CASSQLGGRDEKLFF
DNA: TGTGCCAGCAGCCAATTAGGGGGGCGCGATGAAAAACTGTTTTTT

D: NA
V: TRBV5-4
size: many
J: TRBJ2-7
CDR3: CASSPRGGNEQYF
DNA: TGTGCCAGCAGTCCCCGAGGAGGGAACGAGCAGTACTTC

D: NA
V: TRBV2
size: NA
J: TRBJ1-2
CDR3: CASSQGRLYGYTF
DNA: TGTGCCAGCAGTCAGGGCAGACTCTATGGCTACACCTTC

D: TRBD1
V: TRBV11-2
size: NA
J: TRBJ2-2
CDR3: CACRPTGLTSNTGELFF
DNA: TGTGCCTGCAGACCGACAGGGCTCACTTCGAACACCGGGGAGCTGTTTTTT

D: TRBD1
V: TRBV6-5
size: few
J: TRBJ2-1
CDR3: CASSLLPGQASSYNEQFF
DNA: TGTGCCAGCAGTTTACTCCCGGGACAGGCTAGCTCCTACAATGAGCAGTTCTTC

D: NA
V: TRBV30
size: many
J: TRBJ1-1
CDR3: CAWSGDTAEAFF
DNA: TGTGCCTGGAGTGGGGACACTGCTGAAGCTTTCTTT

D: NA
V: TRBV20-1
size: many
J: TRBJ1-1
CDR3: CSAPDLTTEAFF
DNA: TGCAGTGCGCCGGATCTAACCACTGAAGCTTTCTTT

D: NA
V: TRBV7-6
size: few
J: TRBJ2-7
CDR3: CASSLAGRTYEQYF
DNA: TGTGCCAGCAGCTTAGCGGGACGGACTTACGAGCAGTACTTC

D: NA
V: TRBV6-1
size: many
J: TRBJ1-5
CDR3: CASNRSNQPQHF
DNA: TGTGCCAGCAATCGGAGCAATCAGCCCCAGCATTTT

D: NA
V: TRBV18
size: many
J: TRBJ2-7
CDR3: CASSENNYEQYF
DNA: TGTGCCAGCTCAGAGAATAACTACGAGCAGTACTTC

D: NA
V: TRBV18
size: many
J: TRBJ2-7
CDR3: CASSPAGAHEQYF
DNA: TGTGCCAGCTCACCAGCGGGGGCCCACGAGCAGTACTTC

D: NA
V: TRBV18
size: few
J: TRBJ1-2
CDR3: CASSPRLPRQENYGYTF
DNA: TGTGCCAGCTCACCAAGACTCCCGCGACAGGAGAACTATGGCTACACCTTC

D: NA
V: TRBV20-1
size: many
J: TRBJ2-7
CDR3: CSARAPLNEQYF
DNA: TGCAGTGCACGCGCCCCTTTGAACGAGCAGTACTTC

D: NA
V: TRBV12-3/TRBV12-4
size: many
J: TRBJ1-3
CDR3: CASSFFPNIQGEDTIYF
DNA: TGTGCCAGCAGTTTTTTCCCCAACATACAGGGAGAAGACACCATATATTTT

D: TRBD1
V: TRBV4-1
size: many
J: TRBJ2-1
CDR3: CASSQYGQGVGDEQFF
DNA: TGCGCCAGCAGCCAGTACGGACAGGGGGTTGGTGATGAGCAGTTCTTC

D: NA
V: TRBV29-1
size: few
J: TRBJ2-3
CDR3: CSGAGASDTQYF
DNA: TGCAGCGGGGCTGGAGCGTCGGATACGCAGTATTTT

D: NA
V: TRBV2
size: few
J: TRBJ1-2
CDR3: CASSEETGPTFGYTF
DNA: TGTGCCAGCAGTGAAGAGACAGGCCCAACTTTCGGCTACACCTTC

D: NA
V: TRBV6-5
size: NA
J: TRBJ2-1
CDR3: CASSYGGGYNEQFF
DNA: TGTGCCAGCAGTTACGGAGGGGGCTACAATGAGCAGTTCTTC

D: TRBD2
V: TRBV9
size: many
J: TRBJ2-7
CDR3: CASSVGLAGAYEQYF
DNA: TGTGCCAGCAGCGTAGGGCTAGCGGGAGCCTACGAGCAGTACTTC

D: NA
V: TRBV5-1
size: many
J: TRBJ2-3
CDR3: CASSLKPLGTDTQYF
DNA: TGCGCCAGCAGCTTGAAACCCCTCGGCACAGATACGCAGTATTTT